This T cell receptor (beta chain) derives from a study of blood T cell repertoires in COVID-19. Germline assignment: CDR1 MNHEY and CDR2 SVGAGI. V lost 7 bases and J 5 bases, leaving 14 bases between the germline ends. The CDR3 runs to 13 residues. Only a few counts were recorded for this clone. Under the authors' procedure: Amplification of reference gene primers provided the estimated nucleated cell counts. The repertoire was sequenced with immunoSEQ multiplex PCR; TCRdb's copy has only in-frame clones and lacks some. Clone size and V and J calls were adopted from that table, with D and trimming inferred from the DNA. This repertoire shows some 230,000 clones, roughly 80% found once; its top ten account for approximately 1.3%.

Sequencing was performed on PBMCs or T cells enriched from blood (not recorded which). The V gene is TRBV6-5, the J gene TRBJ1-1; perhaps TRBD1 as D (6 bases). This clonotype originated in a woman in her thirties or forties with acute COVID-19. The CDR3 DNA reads TGTGCCAGCACCGACAGGCAGAGGACTGAAGCTTTCTTT. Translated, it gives CASTDRQRTEAFF.